This TCR beta chain came from a study of immune heterogeneity within non-small cell lung tumors. Study-level background: Tumor histology was classified as squamous cell carcinoma in a few cases, non-squamous carcinoma in around 9 and not otherwise specified in 1.

Using 32 V and 13 J primers, multiplex PCR amplified TCR beta CDR3. TCRdb redid the calling of the multiplex PCR reads with MiXCR, one entry per CDR3 protein. The sample has around 9,800 distinct CDR3 sequences; more than 15% are singletons. There are 12 residues in the CDR3. V shed 5 bases and J shed 5 bases, with 6 bases lying between them. General study findings and limits: Within a patient, dominant CDR3 beta clonotypes were shared across sites, though different locations had unique frequent clones. Largely distinct from one individual patient to the next were the high-frequency T-cell receptor beta clonotypes.

Per sample, 600 ng of bulk tumor genomic DNA was the template used. Several widely spaced biopsies per primary tumor were taken during surgery. Curative surgical treatment was performed in patients who had newly diagnosed, untreated non-small cell lung cancer. Everyone who gave samples had just been diagnosed with non-small cell lung cancer and was having surgery with curative intent. This clonotype was picked up many times. Its antigen is unidentified. The V call is TRBV12-3 or TRBV12-4, the J call TRBJ1-4, with D hard to call. The sequence was obtained from a man in his 60s with non-small cell lung cancer. Sample: lung tumor tissue. CDR3 sequence reads: CASSQENEKLFF. As DNA, the CDR3 is TGTGCCAGCAGTCAGGAAAATGAAAAACTGTTTTTT.